Shown below are 13 T cell receptor beta chains from a single sample sequenced in a study of siplizumab effects on memory and regulatory T cells. TCRdb keeps only in-frame clones here, not all; method: immunoSEQ multiplex PCR. The table shows some 100,000 clones, with 90% to 95% occurring only once. The specimen was CD8+ T cells sorted from blood. The receptors were sampled from a human donor in good health.

The chain links TRBV2 to TRBJ2-3; unclear D gene. This CDR3 is built from 15 residues. Trimming stripped 7 bases from V and 6 bases from J, with 20 bases between. Germline V lookup: CDR1 SNHLY, CDR2 FYNNEI. Here the CDR3 reads CASKWAVKQSDTQYF. In DNA, the CDR3 is TGTGCCAGCAAGTGGGCCGTGAAACAGTCCGATACGCAGTATTTT.

CDR3 amino acids: CASSVLPGLAYNEQFF. The CDR3 DNA reads as TGTGCCAGCAGCGTATTGCCGGGACTAGCGTACAATGAGCAGTTCTTC. The rearrangement links TRBV7-8 to TRBJ2-1, with TRBD2 matching over 10 bases. The germline gives CDR1 SGHVS, CDR2 FQNEAQ. J was trimmed by 4 bases and V by 5 bases; bases with no gene match: 8. This CDR3 has 16 residues. Drawing the rest from reference TRBV7-8 and TRBJ2-1, the complete variable domain is GAGVSQSPRYKVAKRGQDVALRCDPISGHVSLFWYQQALGQGPEFLTYFQNEAQLDKSGLPSDRFFAERPEGSVSTLKIQRTQQEDSAVYLCASSVLPGLAYNEQFFGPGTRLTVL.

V is TRBV6-5 and J is TRBJ1-3; the D is unclear. There are 15 residues in the CDR3. V shed 6 bases and J shed 2 bases, with 14 bases lying between them. Looked up from germline, CDR1 is MNHEY and CDR2 is SVGAGI. CDR3 DNA sequence: TGTGCCAGCAGCCACAACCCTAACCCTGGAAACACCATATATTTT. It is translated as CASSHNPNPGNTIYF.

This chain links TRBV11-2 with TRBJ1-1; D is unclear. The germline V gene encodes CDR1 SGHAT and CDR2 FQNNGV. V was cut by 2 bases and J by 2 bases, with 0 bases left in between. The CDR3 is made up of 11 amino acids. CDR3 nucleotide sequence: TGTGCCAGCAGCTTAAACACTGAAGCTTTCTTT. It translates to CASSLNTEAFF.

The V and J genes are TRBV11-3 and TRBJ2-3; 9 bases align to TRBD2. With 5 bases clipped from V and 9 bases from J, the junction kept 21 bases outside the gene matches. The CDR3 has 18 amino acids. CDR1 and CDR2 from the germline V gene are SGHNT and YENEEA. This CDR3 reads CASSARGGLAGRGGTQYF. The CDR3 nucleotides are TGTGCCAGCAGCGCCCGAGGGGGGCTAGCGGGACGCGGCGGCACGCAGTATTTT.

The chain uses TRBV4-1 and TRBJ2-7; the D gene is possibly TRBD2 (5 bases). In germline, CDR1 is MGHRA, CDR2 YSYEKL. CDR3 size: 12 residues. The V and J ends lost 6 bases and 5 bases respectively, with 11 bases between them. Written as DNA, the CDR3 is TGCGCCAGCAGTCACGAGAGGGACGAGCAGTACTTC. Encoded protein: CASSHERDEQYF.

The chain links TRBV7-3 to TRBJ2-2; D call uncertain. The V gene lost 5 bases and the J gene lost 1 base, with 8 bases spanning the gap. The CDR3 consists of 14 residues. Germline CDR1 is SGHTA and CDR2 is FQGTGA. The CDR3 loop is CASSENKNTGELFF. DNA of the CDR3: TGTGCCAGCAGCGAGAACAAGAACACCGGGGAGCTGTTTTTT.

V gene TRBV5-4 combines with J gene TRBJ1-1; perhaps TRBD1 as D (5 bases). This CDR3 has 15 residues. V lost 0 bases, J lost 0 bases, and 9 bases lay in between. The germline V gene encodes CDR1 SGHNT and CDR2 YYREEE (reference sequence). DNA of the CDR3: TGTGCCAGCAGCTTGGTCCTGGGGCTGAACACTGAAGCTTTCTTT. It translates to CASSLVLGLNTEAFF.

This clone was picked up one time. V gene TRBV14 combines with J gene TRBJ1-1, with TRBD1 identical over 8 bases. V was pared by 4 bases and J by 0 bases, with 4 bases of the junction left unmatched. CDR3 length equals 15 residues. In germline, CDR1 is SGHDN, CDR2 FVKESK. The chain's CDR3 is CASSLGQGMNTEAFF. In DNA form, the CDR3 reads TGTGCCAGCAGCCTTGGACAGGGCATGAACACTGAAGCTTTCTTT.

This chain joins TRBV27 and TRBJ1-1, with no clear D. The CDR3 covers 12 residues. V dropped 6 bases and J dropped 1 base, with 6 bases sitting between them. Germline-derived CDR1 and CDR2 are MNHEY and SMNVEV (reference sequence). The CDR3 DNA sequence: TGTGCCAGCAGAACTAGGAACACTGAAGCTTTCTTT. As protein: CASRTRNTEAFF.

The chain carries TRBV30 and TRBJ1-6; 9 bases fit TRBD1. The trim removed 1 base at V and 10 bases at J, leaving 8 bases unmatched. Germline V CDR1 and CDR2: GTSNPN, SVGIG (reference sequence). This CDR3 has 15 residues. CDR3 protein: CAWSDTGGIGSPLHF. The CDR3 DNA follows: TGTGCCTGGAGTGACACAGGGGGCATAGGGTCACCCCTCCACTTT.

The J gene is TRBJ2-7, the V gene TRBV7-8, with D possibly TRBD1 on 5 matching bases. CDR1 SGHVS and CDR2 FQNEAQ come from the germline V gene. This CDR3 comprises 13 residues. V was clipped by 4 bases and J by 3 bases, with 10 bases between them. CDR3 DNA sequence: TGTGCCAGCAGCTCCAGGGAAAACTACGAGCAGTACTTC. Translating it yields CASSSRENYEQYF.

The rearrangement uses TRBV11-3 and TRBJ2-2; 7 positions agree with TRBD2. The CDR3 totals 15 residues. Germline-derived CDR1 and CDR2 are SGHNT and YENEEA. V gave up 1 base and J gave up 5 bases; unmatched junction bases: 4. CDR3 nucleotides: TGTGCCAGCAGCTTAGCGGGAGGTTGGACCGGGGAGCTGTTTTTT. It is translated as CASSLAGGWTGELFF.